This T cell receptor beta chain was identified in a study of vaccination and CD4 T cells after COVID-19. To note about this clonotype: The antigen is not known.

With the Oncomine TCR Beta short-read assay, DNA from cultured CD4+ T cells was sequenced. Cultured CD4+ T cells yielded the extracted genomic DNA. A single record per CDR3 protein comes from TCRdb applying MiXCR to the PCR reads. Among 9,500 to 15,000 distinct CDR3 sequences listed, about 57% were seen once. Treatment denoted: roughly ten-day PBMC culture with coronavirus spike peptide pools or control peptides (ViraFEST assay). Antigen-specific T cells were expanded with peptide pools by ViraFEST, and TCRs were then sequenced. Per-well cultures of approximately 2.1 million PBMCs received about 10 IU/ml IL-2 and 7.5 to 10 ug/ml peptide pools. Culture proceeded for less than twelve days, and CD4+ T cells were then isolated by negative selection. The sequencing sample was made of CD4+ T cells from blood, cultured in vitro. The TCR comes from a human donor who had recovered from COVID-19.

CDR3 in DNA: TGTGCCAGCAGCTATGGGACAGAGACTAACTATGGCTACACCTTC. This codes for CASSYGTETNYGYTF. The V and J genes are TRBV7-8 and TRBJ1-2, with 7 bases identical to TRBD1. With V trimmed by 4 bases and J by 0 bases, 5 bases remained unmatched. CDR1 SGHVS and CDR2 FQNEAQ come from the germline V gene. CDR3 size: 15 residues.